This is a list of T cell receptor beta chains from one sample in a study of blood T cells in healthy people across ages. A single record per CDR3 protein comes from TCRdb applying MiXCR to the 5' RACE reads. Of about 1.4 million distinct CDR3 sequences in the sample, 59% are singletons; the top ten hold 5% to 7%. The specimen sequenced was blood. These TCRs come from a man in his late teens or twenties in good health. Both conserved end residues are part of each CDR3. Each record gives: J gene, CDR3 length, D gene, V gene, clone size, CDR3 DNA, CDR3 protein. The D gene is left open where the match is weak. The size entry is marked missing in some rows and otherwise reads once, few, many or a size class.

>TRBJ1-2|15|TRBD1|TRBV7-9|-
TGTGCCAGCAGCTTAGCAGGGGGACAGGGGAACGGCTACACCTTC
CASSLAGGQGNGYTF
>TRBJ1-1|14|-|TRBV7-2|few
TGTGCCAGCAGCGGCCAGGGGCCCGGGACTGAAGCTTTCTTT
CASSGQGPGTEAFF
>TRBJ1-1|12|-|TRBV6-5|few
TGTGCCAGCTTACGGTCGAACACTGAAGCTTTCTTT
CASLRSNTEAFF
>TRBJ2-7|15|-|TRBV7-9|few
TGTGCCAGCAGCTTAAGGGGCCAGGTGAGCTACGAGCAGTACTTC
CASSLRGQVSYEQYF
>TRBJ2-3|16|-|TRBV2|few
TGTGCCAGCAGCACCCTCGAGCGGTCTAGCACAGATACGCAGTATTTT
CASSTLERSSTDTQYF
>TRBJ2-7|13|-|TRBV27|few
TGTGCCAGCAGTACGCCGAGTTCCGGCGAGCAGTACTTC
CASSTPSSGEQYF
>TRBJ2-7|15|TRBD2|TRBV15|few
TGTGCCACCAGCATTGCCCGGGGGGAATCCTACGAGCAGTACTTC
CATSIARGESYEQYF
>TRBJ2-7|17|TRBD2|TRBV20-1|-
TGCAGTGCTGCCGGGACTAGCGGGAGAATGGGGGTTTACGAGCAGTACTTC
CSAAGTSGRMGVYEQYF
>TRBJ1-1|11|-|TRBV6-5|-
TGTGCCAGCACCCTAACCACTGAAGCTTTCTTT
CASTLTTEAFF
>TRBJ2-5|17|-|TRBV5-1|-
TGCGCCAGCAGCTCACACTTTAGGGGGTTAGTAGGAGAGACCCAGTACTTC
CASSSHFRGLVGETQYF
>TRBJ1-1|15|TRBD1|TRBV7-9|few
TGTGCCAGCAGCCCCAGACAGGGGGCGAACACTGAAGCTTTCTTT
CASSPRQGANTEAFF
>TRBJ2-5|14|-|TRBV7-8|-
TGTGCCAGCAGCTCCTACGCGGCCCCCAAGACCCAGTACTTC
CASSSYAAPKTQYF
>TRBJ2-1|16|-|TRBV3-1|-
TGTGCCAGCAGCCGGGGGGCAATGGAACAGTACAATGAGCAGTTCTTC
CASSRGAMEQYNEQFF
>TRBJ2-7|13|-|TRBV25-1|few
TGTGCCAGCAGTGAACTGGGTTACTACGAGCAGTACTTC
CASSELGYYEQYF
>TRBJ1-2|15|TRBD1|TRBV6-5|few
TGTGCCAGCAGTTACGGGACAGGGGCTTCCTATGGCTACACCTTC
CASSYGTGASYGYTF
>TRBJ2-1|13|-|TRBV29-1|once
TGCAGCGTTGGTCGTAGGGCCAAAGAGACCCAGTTCTTC
CSVGRRAKETQFF
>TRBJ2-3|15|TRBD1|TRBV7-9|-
TGTGCCAGCAGCCACCCCCAGGGGGCTGGAGATACGCAGTATTTT
CASSHPQGAGDTQYF
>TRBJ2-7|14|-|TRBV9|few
TGTGCCAGCAGCGATGAGGGGGGGGGCTACGAGCAGTACTTC
CASSDEGGGYEQYF
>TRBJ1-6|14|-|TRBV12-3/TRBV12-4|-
TGTGCCAGCAGTTTGACGATAGGAAATTCACCCCTCCACTTT
CASSLTIGNSPLHF
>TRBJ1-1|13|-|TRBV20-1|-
TGCAGTGGTAAATCGGTGGGGAACACTGAAGCTTTCTTT
CSGKSVGNTEAFF
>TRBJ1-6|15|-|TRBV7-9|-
TGTGCCAGCAGCCCAGCGGGGGCGCGGTTGTCACCCCTCCACTTT
CASSPAGARLSPLHF
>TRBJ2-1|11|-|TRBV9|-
TGTGCCAGCAGCGTAGGGGCAGTGCAGTTCTTC
CASSVGAVQFF
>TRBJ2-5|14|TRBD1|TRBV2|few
TGTGCCAGCAGATTCCTGACAGGGCAAGAGACCCAGTACTTC
CASRFLTGQETQYF
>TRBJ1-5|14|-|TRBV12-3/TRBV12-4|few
TGTGCCAGCAGTTTAGGGCAGAAAAATCAGCCCCAGCATTTT
CASSLGQKNQPQHF
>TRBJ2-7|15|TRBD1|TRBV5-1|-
TGCGCCAGCAGCCTCCGGGACAGGGGAGCCTACGAGCAGTACTTC
CASSLRDRGAYEQYF
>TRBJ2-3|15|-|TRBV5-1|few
TGCGCCAGCAGCCCACTATCTCCTAGCACAGATACGCAGTATTTT
CASSPLSPSTDTQYF
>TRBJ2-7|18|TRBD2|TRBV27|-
TGTGCCAGCAGTTTACGGGGTTTAGCGGGGTACAGCTCCTACGAGCAGTACTTC
CASSLRGLAGYSSYEQYF
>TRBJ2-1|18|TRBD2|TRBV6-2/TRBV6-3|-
TGTGCCAGCAGTGCCGGGACTAGCGGGGGTCCTTGGGTCAATGAGCAGTTCTTC
CASSAGTSGGPWVNEQFF
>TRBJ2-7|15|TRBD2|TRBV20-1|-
TGCAGTGCTCTCCCGACTAGCGGGGGGTTTTACGAGCAGTACTTC
CSALPTSGGFYEQYF
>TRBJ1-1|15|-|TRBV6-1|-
TGTGCCAGCAGGACCTCGGGGGGGGTGAACACTGAAGCTTTCTTT
CASRTSGGVNTEAFF
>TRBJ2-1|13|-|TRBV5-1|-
TGCGCCAGCAGCTATTTTATCAGCGGGGAGCAGTTCTTC
CASSYFISGEQFF
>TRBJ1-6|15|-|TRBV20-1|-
TGCAGTGCCGAAGGGGGGACATTCCCAAATTCACCCCTCCACTTT
CSAEGGTFPNSPLHF
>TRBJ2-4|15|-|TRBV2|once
TGTGCCAGCAGTGAACAAGCAGGGGCCAAAAACATTCAGTACTTC
CASSEQAGAKNIQYF
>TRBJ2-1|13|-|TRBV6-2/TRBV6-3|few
TGTGCCAGCACTCGAGACGCCGGCGATGAGCAGTTCTTC
CASTRDAGDEQFF
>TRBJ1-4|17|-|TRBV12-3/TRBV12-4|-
TGTGCCAGCAGCCCCCCAGGGGTTGCGGTGGCTAATGAAAAACTGTTTTTT
CASSPPGVAVANEKLFF
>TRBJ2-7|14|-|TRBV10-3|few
TGTGCCATCAGTGACCGGGACCAACAATACGAGCAGTACTTC
CAISDRDQQYEQYF
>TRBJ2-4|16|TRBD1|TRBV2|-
TGTGCCAGCAGGGCGGGGGACAGGGGGACCAAAAACATTCAGTACTTC
CASRAGDRGTKNIQYF
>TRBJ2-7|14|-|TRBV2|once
TGTGCCAGCAGCACCGGGATGAGCTCCTACGAGCAGTACTTC
CASSTGMSSYEQYF
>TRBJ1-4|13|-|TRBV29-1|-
TGCAGCGCCGGGAGTCGGTTGAATGAAAAACTGTTTTTT
CSAGSRLNEKLFF
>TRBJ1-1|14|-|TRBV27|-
TGTGCCAGCAGTAAACAGGGAAAAGCCACTGAAGCTTTCTTT
CASSKQGKATEAFF
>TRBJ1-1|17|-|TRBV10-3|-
TGTGCCATCAGTGAGGTGGGCGGAACCTATCCGAACACTGAAGCTTTCTTT
CAISEVGGTYPNTEAFF
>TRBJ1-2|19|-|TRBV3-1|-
TGTGCCAGCAGCCTTCTCACCTCACCTGAGGTTGGAAGTATGAATGGCTACACCTTC
CASSLLTSPEVGSMNGYTF
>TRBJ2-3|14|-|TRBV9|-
TGTGCCAGCAGCGTAGCTTATCGCACAGATACGCAGTATTTT
CASSVAYRTDTQYF